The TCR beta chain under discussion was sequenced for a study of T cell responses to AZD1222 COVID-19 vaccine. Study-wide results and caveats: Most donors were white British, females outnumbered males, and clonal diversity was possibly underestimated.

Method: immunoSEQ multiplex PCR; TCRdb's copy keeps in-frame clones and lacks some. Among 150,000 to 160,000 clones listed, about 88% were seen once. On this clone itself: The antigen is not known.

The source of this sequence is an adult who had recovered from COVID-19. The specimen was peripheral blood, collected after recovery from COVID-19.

Here the CDR3 reads CAIPATGHILAKTQYF. The CDR3 DNA is TGTGCCATACCCGCGACAGGTCACATTTTGGCAAAGACCCAGTACTTC. The chain uses TRBV11-3 and TRBJ2-5, with D perhaps matching TRBD1 (6 bases). Germline values: CDR1 SGHNT, CDR2 YENEEA. The CDR3 sequence is 16 residues long. Trimming cost V 10 bases and J 6 bases, with 27 bases left between them. Full variable domain (outside the CDR3, taken from reference TRBV11-3 and TRBJ2-5): EAGVVQSPRYKIIEKKQPVAFWCNPISGHNTLYWYLQNLGQGPELLIRYENEEAVDDSQLPKDRFSAERLKGVDSTLKIQPAELGDSAVYLCAIPATGHILAKTQYFGPGTRLLVL.